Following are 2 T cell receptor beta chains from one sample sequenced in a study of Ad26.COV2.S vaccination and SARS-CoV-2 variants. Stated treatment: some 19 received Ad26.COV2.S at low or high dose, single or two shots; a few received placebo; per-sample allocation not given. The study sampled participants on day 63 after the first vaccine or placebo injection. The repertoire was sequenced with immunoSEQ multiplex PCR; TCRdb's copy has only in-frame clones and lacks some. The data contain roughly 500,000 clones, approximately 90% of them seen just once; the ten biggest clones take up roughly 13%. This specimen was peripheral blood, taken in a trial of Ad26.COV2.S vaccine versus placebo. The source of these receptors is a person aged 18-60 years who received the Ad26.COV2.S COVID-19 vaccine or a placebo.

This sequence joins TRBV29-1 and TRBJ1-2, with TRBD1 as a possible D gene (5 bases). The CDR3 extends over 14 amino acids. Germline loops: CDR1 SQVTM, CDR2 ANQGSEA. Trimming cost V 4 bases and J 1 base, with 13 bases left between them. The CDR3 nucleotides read TGCAGCGTTGGACAGCCGGGGAGTAACTATGGCTACACCTTC. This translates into CSVGQPGSNYGYTF.

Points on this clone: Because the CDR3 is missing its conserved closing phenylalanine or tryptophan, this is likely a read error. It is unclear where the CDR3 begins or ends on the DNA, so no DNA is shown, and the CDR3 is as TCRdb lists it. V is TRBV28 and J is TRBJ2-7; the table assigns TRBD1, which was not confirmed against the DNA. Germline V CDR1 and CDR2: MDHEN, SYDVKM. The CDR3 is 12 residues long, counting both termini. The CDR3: CASSLWTGTGTL.